This paragraph covers one T cell receptor (beta chain) sequence. What it binds is unknown. This entry belongs to a study of identical twins. The CDR3 has 17 amino acids. V dropped 4 bases and J dropped 7; count of bases not matched to a gene: 17. Germline V gene sequence: CDR1 SEHNR, CDR2 FQNEAQ (reference sequence). Notes on the study in general: Carriage of fewer insertions was seen in abundant cord blood beta clonotypes, whereas memory repertoires showed none. Rather than following the same donors, the conclusions depended on cross-sectional statistical analysis.

Healthy Caucasians provided all donations. TCRdb reprocessed the 5' RACE reads with MiXCR, giving one entry per CDR3 protein. This repertoire shows 300,000 or so distinct CDR3 sequences, roughly 9% found once; its top ten account for approximately 6.6%. The sample was also reused in another study, on yellow fever vaccine responses in identical twins.

The material sequenced was CD8+ T cells sorted from blood. The gene calls are TRBV7-9 and TRBJ2-7, with 9 bases identical to TRBD1. The clonotype comes from a woman in her late teens or twenties in good health. The CDR3 nucleotides are TGTGCCAGCAGCTCGGGAGATTTGGGACAGGGAATCCTGGAGCAGTACTTC. Encoded protein: CASSSGDLGQGILEQYF.